This section outlines one T cell receptor (beta chain) sequence together with its context. Its specificity is unknown. CDR3 size: 14 residues. Germline V CDR1 and CDR2: LNHDA, SQIVND (reference sequence). The V and J ends lost 1 base and 3 bases respectively, with 10 bases between them. The data derive from a study of T cell repertoires in aging, cancer and after chemotherapy. Overall study context: Pre- and post-chemotherapy samples were paired from chronic lymphocytic leukemia patients treated with fludarabine- or bendamustine-based regimens. About 10 million TCR reads made up the full dataset. Overall study findings and caveats: The repertoire data cannot show anything about immunological memory following chemotherapy. Thymic emigration or peripheral T cell expansion may be impaired by lymphoid organ infiltration in hematological cancer.

Rearranged V-D-J TRB sequences were amplified with a mixed TRB-A/B primer pool. MiXCR was run by TCRdb on the multiplex PCR reads, yielding one entry per CDR3 protein. Found here are over a thousand distinct CDR3 sequences, 50% to 60% of them singletons; the top ten hold 82%. Peripheral blood genomic DNA, not sorted cells or RNA, was the template. This sequence originates from a human donor with a blood cancer. The material sequenced was blood. This chain links TRBV19 with TRBJ2-7; no reliable D call. The CDR3 is CASSIGVPFYEQYF. CDR3 sequence (DNA): TGTGCCAGTAGTATAGGGGTCCCGTTCTACGAGCAGTACTTC. The full variable domain, its missing parts supplied by reference TRBV19 and TRBJ2-7, is DGGITQSPKYLFRKEGQNVTLSCEQNLNHDAMYWYRQDPGQGLRLIYYSQIVNDFQKGDIAEGYSVSREKKESFPLTVTSAQKNPTAFYLCASSIGVPFYEQYFGPGTRLTVT.